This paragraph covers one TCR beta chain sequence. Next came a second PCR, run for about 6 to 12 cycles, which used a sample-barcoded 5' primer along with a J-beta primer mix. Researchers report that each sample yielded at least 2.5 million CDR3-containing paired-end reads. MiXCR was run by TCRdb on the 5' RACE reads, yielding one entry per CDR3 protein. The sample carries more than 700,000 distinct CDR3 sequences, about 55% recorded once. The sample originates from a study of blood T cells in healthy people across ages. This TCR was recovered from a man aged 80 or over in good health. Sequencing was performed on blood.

In nucleotides, the CDR3 is TGTGCCAGCAGTAATGACAGGGAGGGTCTGTTCTTC. Its translation: CASSNDREGLFF. The V gene is TRBV2, the J gene TRBJ2-1; D might be TRBD1 or TRBD2, each matching 7 bases. The CDR3 totals 12 residues. The germline V gene encodes CDR1 SNHLY and CDR2 FYNNEI. V lost 5 bases and J lost 15, with 17 bases in between.